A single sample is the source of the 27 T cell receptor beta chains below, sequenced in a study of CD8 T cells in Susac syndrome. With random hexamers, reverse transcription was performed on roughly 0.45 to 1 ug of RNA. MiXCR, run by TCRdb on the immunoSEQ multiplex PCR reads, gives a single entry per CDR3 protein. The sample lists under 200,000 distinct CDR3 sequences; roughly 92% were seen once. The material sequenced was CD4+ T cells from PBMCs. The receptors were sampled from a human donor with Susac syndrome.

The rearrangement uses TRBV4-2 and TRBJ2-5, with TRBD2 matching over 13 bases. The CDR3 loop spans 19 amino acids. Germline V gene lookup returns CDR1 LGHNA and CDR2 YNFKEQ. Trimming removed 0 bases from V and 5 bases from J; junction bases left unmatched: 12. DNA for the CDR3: TGTGCCAGCAGCCAAGATTCGACTAGCGGGGGGACCCCCGGGGAGACCCAGTACTTC. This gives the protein CASSQDSTSGGTPGETQYF.

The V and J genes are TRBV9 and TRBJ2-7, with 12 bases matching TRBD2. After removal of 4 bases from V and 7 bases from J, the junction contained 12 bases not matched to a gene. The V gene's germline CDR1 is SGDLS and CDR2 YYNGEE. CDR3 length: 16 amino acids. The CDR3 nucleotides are TGTGCCAGCAGCCCTAGGACTAGCGGGGCCTTTGGGGAGCAGTACTTC. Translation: CASSPRTSGAFGEQYF.

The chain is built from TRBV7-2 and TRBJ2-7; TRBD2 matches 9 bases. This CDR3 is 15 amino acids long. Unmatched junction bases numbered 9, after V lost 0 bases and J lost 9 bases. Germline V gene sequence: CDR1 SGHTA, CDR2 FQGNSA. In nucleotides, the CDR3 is TGTGCCAGCAGCTTAGCCGACCCGCGGGGGGGTGGGCAGTACTTC. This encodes CASSLADPRGGGQYF.

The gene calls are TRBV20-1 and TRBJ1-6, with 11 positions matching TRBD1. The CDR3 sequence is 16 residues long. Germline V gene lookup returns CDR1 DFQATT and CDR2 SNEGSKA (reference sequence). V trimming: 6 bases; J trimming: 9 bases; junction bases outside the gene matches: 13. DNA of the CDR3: TGCAGTGCGAGCGGATACGGGACAGGGGGTAGTTCACCCCTCCACTTT. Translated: CSASGYGTGGSSPLHF.

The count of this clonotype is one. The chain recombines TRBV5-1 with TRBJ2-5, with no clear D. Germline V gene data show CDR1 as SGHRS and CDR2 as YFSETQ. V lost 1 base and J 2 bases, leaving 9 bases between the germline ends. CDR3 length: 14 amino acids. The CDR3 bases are TGCGCCAGCAGCTTGAAGTCTACTCAAGAGACCCAGTACTTC. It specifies CASSLKSTQETQYF.

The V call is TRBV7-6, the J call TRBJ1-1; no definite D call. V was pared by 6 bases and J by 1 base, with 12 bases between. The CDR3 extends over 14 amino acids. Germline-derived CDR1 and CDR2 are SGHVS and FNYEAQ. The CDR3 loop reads CASSYTSGNTEAFF. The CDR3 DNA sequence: TGTGCCAGCAGTTATACTTCCGGGAACACTGAAGCTTTCTTT.

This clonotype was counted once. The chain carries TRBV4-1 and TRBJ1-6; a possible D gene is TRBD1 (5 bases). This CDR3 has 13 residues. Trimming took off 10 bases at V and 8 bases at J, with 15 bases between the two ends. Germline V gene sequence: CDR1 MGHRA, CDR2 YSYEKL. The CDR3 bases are TGCGCCACCGGATTAGACAGTTATTCACCCCTCCACTTT. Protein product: CATGLDSYSPLHF.

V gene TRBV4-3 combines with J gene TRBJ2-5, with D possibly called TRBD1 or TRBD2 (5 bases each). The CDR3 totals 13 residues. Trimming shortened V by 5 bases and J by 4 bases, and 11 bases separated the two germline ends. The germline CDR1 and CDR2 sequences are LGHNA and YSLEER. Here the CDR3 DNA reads TGCGCCAGCAGCTCGCAAGGGACAGAGACCCAGTACTTC. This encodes CASSSQGTETQYF.

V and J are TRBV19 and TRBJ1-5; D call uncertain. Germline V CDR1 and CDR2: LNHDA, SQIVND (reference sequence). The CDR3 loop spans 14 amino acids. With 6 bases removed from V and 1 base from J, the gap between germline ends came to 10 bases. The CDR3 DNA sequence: TGTGCCAGTAGCGCCCGGGAGAGCAATCAGCCCCAGCATTTT. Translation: CASSARESNQPQHF.

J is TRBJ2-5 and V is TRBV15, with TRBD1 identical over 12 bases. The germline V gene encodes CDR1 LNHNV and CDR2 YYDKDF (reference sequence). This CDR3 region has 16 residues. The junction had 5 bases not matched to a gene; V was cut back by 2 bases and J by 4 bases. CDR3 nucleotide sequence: TGTGCCACCAGCAGAAACCGGGACAGGGGGCGAGAGACCCAGTACTTC. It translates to CATSRNRDRGRETQYF.

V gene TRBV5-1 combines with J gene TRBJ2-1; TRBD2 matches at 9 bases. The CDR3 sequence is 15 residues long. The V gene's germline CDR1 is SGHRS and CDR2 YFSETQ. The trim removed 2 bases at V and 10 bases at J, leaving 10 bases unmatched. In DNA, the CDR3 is TGCGCCAGCAGCTTTTTAGCGGGGGCCCCGGGGGAGCAGTTCTTC. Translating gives CASSFLAGAPGEQFF.

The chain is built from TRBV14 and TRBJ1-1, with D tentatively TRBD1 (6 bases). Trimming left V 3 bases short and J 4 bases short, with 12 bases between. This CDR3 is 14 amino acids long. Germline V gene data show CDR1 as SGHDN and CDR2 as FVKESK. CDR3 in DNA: TGTGCCAGCAGCCACACAGGGACGGGCACTGAAGCTTTCTTT. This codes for CASSHTGTGTEAFF.

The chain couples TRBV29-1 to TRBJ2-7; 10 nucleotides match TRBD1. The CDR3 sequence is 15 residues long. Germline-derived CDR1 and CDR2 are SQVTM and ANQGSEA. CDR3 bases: TGCAGATTTCCGGGACAGGGGATGGTAGCCTACGAGCAGTACTTC. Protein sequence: CRFPGQGMVAYEQYF.

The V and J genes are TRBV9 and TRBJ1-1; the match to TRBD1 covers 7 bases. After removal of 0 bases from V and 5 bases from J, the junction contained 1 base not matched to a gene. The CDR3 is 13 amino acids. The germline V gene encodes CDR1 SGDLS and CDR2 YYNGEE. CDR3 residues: CASSVGQGTEAFF. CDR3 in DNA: TGTGCCAGCAGCGTAGGACAGGGAACTGAAGCTTTCTTT.

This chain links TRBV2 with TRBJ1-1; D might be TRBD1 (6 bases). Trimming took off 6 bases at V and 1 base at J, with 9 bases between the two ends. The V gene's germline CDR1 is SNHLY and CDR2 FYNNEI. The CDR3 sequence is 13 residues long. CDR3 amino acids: CASRLQGNTEAFF. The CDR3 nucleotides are TGTGCCAGCAGGTTACAGGGGAACACTGAAGCTTTCTTT.

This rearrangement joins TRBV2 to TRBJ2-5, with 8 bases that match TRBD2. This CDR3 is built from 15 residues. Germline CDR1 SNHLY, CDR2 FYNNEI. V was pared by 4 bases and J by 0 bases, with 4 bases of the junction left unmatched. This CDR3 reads CASSGSSGYQETQYF. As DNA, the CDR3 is TGTGCCAGCAGTGGTTCTAGCGGGTACCAAGAGACCCAGTACTTC.

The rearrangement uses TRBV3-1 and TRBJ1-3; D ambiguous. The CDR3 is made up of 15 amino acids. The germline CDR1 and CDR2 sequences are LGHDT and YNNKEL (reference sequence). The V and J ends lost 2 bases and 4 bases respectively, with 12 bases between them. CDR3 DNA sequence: TGTGCCAGCAGCCAACGCACAATCTCCGGAAACACCATATATTTT. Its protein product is CASSQRTISGNTIYF.

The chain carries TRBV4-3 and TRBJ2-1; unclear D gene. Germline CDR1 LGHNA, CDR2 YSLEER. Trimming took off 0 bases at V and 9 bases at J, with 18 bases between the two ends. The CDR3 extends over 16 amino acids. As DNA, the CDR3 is TGCGCCAGCAGCCAAGAAGTGTCGAGTCCCCCTGGTGAGCAGTTCTTC. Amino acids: CASSQEVSSPPGEQFF.

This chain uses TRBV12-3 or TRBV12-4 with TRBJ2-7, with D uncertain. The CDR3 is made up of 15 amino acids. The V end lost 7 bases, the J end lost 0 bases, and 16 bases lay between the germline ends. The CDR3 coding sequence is TGTGCCAGCACCCCCGGCAGGTCTAGCTCCTACGAGCAGTACTTC. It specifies CASTPGRSSSYEQYF.

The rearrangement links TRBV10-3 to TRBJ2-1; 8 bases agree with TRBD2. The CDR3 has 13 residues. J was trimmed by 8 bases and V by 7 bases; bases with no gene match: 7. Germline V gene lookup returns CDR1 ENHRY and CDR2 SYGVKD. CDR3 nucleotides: TGTGCCATCAACCCGGGGGGGCGAGATGAGCAGTTCTTC. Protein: CAINPGGRDEQFF.

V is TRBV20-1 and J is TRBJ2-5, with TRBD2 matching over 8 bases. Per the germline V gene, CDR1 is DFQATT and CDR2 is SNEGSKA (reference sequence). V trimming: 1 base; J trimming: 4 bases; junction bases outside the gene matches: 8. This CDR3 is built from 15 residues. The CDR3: CSARVGAGAGETQYF. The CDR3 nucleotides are TGCAGTGCTAGAGTCGGAGCGGGGGCAGGAGAGACCCAGTACTTC.

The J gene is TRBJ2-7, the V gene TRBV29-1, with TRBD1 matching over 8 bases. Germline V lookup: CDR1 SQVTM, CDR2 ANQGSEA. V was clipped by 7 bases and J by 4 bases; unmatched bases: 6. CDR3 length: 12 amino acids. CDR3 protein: CSAGQGVYEQYF. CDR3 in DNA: TGCAGCGCCGGACAGGGAGTTTACGAGCAGTACTTC.

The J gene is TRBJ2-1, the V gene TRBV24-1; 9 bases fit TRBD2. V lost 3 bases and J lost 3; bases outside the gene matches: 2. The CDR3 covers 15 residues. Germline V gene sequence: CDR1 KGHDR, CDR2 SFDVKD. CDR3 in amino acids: CATSDSGGYYNEQFF. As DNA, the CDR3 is TGTGCCACCAGTGATAGCGGGGGGTACTACAATGAGCAGTTCTTC.

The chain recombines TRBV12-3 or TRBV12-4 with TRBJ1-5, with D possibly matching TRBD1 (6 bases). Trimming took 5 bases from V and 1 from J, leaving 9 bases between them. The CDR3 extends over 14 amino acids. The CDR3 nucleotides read TGTGCCAGCAGTCCTCAGGGGAGCAATCAGCCCCAGCATTTT. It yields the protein CASSPQGSNQPQHF.

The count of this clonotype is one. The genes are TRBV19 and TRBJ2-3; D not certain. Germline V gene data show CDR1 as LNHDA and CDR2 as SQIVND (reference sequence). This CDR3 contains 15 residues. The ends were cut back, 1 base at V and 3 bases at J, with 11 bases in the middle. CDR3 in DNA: TGTGCCAGTAGTATAGGGGGTGTAGTTACAGATACGCAGTATTTT. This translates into CASSIGGVVTDTQYF.

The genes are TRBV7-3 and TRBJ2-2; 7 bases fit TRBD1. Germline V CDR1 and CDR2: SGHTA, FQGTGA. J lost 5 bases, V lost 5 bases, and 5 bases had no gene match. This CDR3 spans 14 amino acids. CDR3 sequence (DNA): TGTGCCAGCAGCCCACCACAGGGGACCGGGGAGCTGTTTTTT. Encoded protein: CASSPPQGTGELFF.

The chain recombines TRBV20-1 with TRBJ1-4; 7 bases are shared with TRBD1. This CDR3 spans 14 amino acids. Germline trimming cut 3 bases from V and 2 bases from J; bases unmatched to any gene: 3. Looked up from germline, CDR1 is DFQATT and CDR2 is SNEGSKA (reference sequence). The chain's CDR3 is CSARRDSTNEKLFF. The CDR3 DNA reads TGCAGTGCTAGGCGGGACAGTACTAATGAAAAACTGTTTTTT.